Listed below are T cell receptor beta chains from one sample, sequenced in a study of regulatory T cells in long-lasting Graves disease. Via MiXCR, TCRdb re-called the multiplex PCR reads, giving one row per CDR3 protein. The top ten hold around 7.6% of the sample, which has hundreds of thousands of distinct CDR3 sequences, over 14% seen once. Separately, the same data were catalogued under a study of T cells in Graves' hyperthyroidism and ophthalmopathy.

Sequences were derived from peripheral blood mononuclear cells (PBMCs), sampled at new diagnosis, from a patient treated with antithyroid drugs. Source of these receptors: a woman aged 40 to 50 with Graves disease. Each CDR3 is given without its conserved first and last residue. The order of the fields is V gene, CDR3 protein.

TRBV19,ASRTSGRVSNEQF
TRBV20-1,SARRTGRTDTQY
TRBV11-3,ASSLWGLHNTGELF
TRBV3-1,ASSHTKTGLAVKKQY
TRBV28,ASSPQPPGQGYETQY
TRBV10-3,AINPGLANTDTQY
TRBV7-3,ASSLTGTSGRWYEQY
TRBV2,ASSPDSANYGYT
TRBV28,ASSLAGVWGNQPQH
TRBV28,ASKDSGLSYEQY
TRBV7-2,ASSGTSGRAD
TRBV20-1,SARDLVNEQF
TRBV6-2/TRBV6-3,ASRRASSTEAF
TRBV28,ASSLKPKTKNIQY
TRBV9,ASSVWDDNRGPQH
TRBV7-2,ASSLDGQGAYSPLH
TRBV2,ASAGPGHEAF
TRBV12-3/TRBV12-4,ASRFSGANVLT
TRBV5-6,ASSLSDYMGRREQY
TRBV7-8,ASSFRLNEKLF
TRBV5-1,ASSLGEANYGYT
TRBV7-2,ASSHPPTLYEQY
TRBV11-2,ASGKLAGVGLETQY
TRBV4-2,ASSLTTPVNEKLF
TRBV7-9,ASSPLSGRDYGYT
TRBV28,ASSSNKDGRQY
TRBV7-8,ASSLKLAEQF
TRBV5-8,ASPPLAGGAGELF
TRBV19,ASSIARTYQETQY
TRBV27,ASSPQTSYGTDTQY
TRBV10-2,ASKGPDAPQEKEKLF
TRBV11-2,ASSLRLLADTQY
TRBV3-1,ASSLSGRFSEQY
TRBV19,ASSYGQPRNEKLF
TRBV5-6,ASRRTGRETQY
TRBV5-1,ASSVSGSSVDEQY
TRBV30,AWTPGMWNSPLH
TRBV9,ASSVSQGNGYT
TRBV11-3,ASSLAAGYFTDTQY
TRBV4-1,ASSHGPTSGLAPLREQF
TRBV2,AILGTNEKLF
TRBV9,ASSVEQFMNTEAF
TRBV19,ASSIDLQGNQPQH
TRBV15,ATSGGVSPKNIQY
TRBV12-3/TRBV12-4,ASSQTVGYNEQF
TRBV6-9,ASSYGFYSYNEQF
TRBV7-2,ASSPGLSFHEQF
TRBV9,ASSVGQGDEKLF
TRBV5-5,ASSSGTSGRVGETQY
TRBV12-3/TRBV12-4,ATWDRGPRPIY
TRBV20-1,SARDRGYGYT
TRBV28,ASSRGGNNYGYT
TRBV6-2/TRBV6-3,ASSPAPSAQH
TRBV5-1,ASSLRGQGALAKLF
TRBV5-1,ASSSGGSNEQY
TRBV6-2/TRBV6-3,ASSYHAGTGERETQY
TRBV28,ASSSGSTNEKLF
TRBV3-1,ASSQRAGRTDTQY
TRBV12-3/TRBV12-4,ASTQNRAEAF